One sample yielded the 23 T cell receptor beta chains listed below, sequenced in a study of OX40 agonist ivuxolimab in advanced cancers. Some clones are missing from TCRdb's copy, which holds only in-frame ones; the method was immunoSEQ multiplex PCR. The sample lists tens of thousands of clones, more than 80% occurring once. The specimen was CD4+ or CD8+ T cells sorted from blood, collected in a trial of the OX40 agonist ivuxolimab. These receptors all stem from an adult with an advanced solid tumor such as melanoma, head and neck, liver or kidney cancer.

The chain has TRBV5-1 and TRBJ2-2; 7 bases are shared with TRBD1. Germline lookup yields CDR1 SGHRS and CDR2 YFSETQ. V dropped 3 bases and J dropped 1; count of bases not matched to a gene: 6. The CDR3 covers 16 residues. CDR3 sequence: CASSYLRTGNTGELFF. The CDR3 DNA is TGCGCCAGCAGCTACCTGCGGACAGGGAACACCGGGGAGCTGTTTTTT.

The chain couples TRBV7-2 to TRBJ2-3; TRBD2 is a possible D gene (6 bases). The V end was cut by 3 bases, the J end by 6 bases, with 10 bases between. The CDR3 runs to 13 residues. Germline V gene sequence: CDR1 SGHTA, CDR2 FQGNSA. The CDR3 spells CASSLRDRDTQYF. CDR3 in DNA: TGTGCCAGCAGCTTGCGGGACCGGGATACGCAGTATTTT.

V and J are TRBV19 and TRBJ2-7, with D maybe TRBD2 (6 bases). The CDR3 runs 15 residues. The V end was cut by 3 bases, the J end by 2 bases, with 14 bases between. Per germline, CDR1 LNHDA and CDR2 SQIVND (reference sequence). CDR3 nucleotide sequence: TGTGCCAGTAGTATTCCCCAGGGAGGAACCTACGAGCAGTACTTC. Translated: CASSIPQGGTYEQYF.

The CDR3 reads CASSPRPRQNTEAFF. CDR3 DNA sequence: TGTGCCAGCTCACCACGTCCACGGCAGAACACTGAAGCTTTCTTT. J is TRBJ1-1 and V is TRBV18, with unresolved D. The CDR3 totals 15 residues. V lost 1 base to trimming and J lost 1 base, with 10 bases between them. Looked up from germline, CDR1 is KGHSH and CDR2 is LQKENI.

The chain combines TRBV7-9 with TRBJ1-4; no clear D gene. Looked up from germline, CDR1 is SEHNR and CDR2 is FQNEAQ (reference sequence). The V and J ends lost 5 bases and 0 bases respectively, with 10 bases between them. The CDR3 is 15 amino acids. The CDR3 region has the DNA TGTGCCAGCAGCCCCAGGAGGGCAACTAATGAAAAACTGTTTTTT. Its protein is CASSPRRATNEKLFF. Full variable domain (remainder filled in from reference TRBV7-9 and TRBJ1-4): DTGVSQNPRHKITKRGQNVTFRCDPISEHNRLYWYRQTLGQGPEFLTYFQNEAQLEKSRLLSDRFSAERPKGSFSTLEIQRTEQGDSAMYLCASSPRRATNEKLFFGSGTQLSVL.

The V and J genes are TRBV6-5 and TRBJ2-4; 9 bases are a match to TRBD1. Germline CDR1 MNHEY, CDR2 SVGAGI. The CDR3 runs 15 residues. J gave up 3 bases and V 6 bases, and 6 bases lay outside the gene matches. CDR3 amino acids: CASSKDRGYKNIQYF. As DNA, the CDR3 is TGTGCCAGCAGCAAGGACAGGGGCTACAAAAACATTCAGTACTTC.

V and J are TRBV27 and TRBJ1-3; a possible D gene is TRBD1 (6 bases). Germline V CDR1 and CDR2: MNHEY, SMNVEV (reference sequence). The V end was cut by 2 bases, the J end by 4 bases, with 9 bases between. The CDR3 totals 14 residues. CDR3 coding DNA: TGTGCCAGCAGTTTAAACAGGGCCGGAAACACCATATATTTT. It translates to CASSLNRAGNTIYF.

This clone was detected only a few times. J is TRBJ1-2 and V is TRBV4-1; 7 nucleotides align to TRBD1. With 1 base clipped from V and 3 bases from J, the junction kept 8 bases outside the gene matches. This CDR3 is 16 amino acids long. Per germline, CDR1 MGHRA and CDR2 YSYEKL. CDR3 nucleotide sequence: TGCGCCAGCAGCCAAGGAGGGACAGACCGTCACTATGGCTACACCTTC. It codes for CASSQGGTDRHYGYTF.

The chain is built from TRBV6-1 and TRBJ2-7, with D perhaps matching TRBD1 or TRBD2 (5 bases each). CDR3 size: 14 residues. V was trimmed by 4 bases and J by 0 bases, leaving 10 bases between them. Per the germline V gene, CDR1 is MNHNS and CDR2 is SASEGT. This CDR3 is CASSGGRISYEQYF. In nucleotides, the CDR3 is TGTGCCAGCAGTGGGGGACGCATCTCCTACGAGCAGTACTTC.

The chain combines TRBV7-8 with TRBJ1-2, with TRBD1 matching 7 bases. Trimming took 5 bases from V and 2 from J; bases not matched to a gene: 14. CDR3 length: 17 residues. Germline CDR1 SGHVS, CDR2 FQNEAQ. The CDR3 sequence: CASSPLEGQLTNYGYTF. Here the CDR3 DNA reads TGTGCCAGCAGCCCACTAGAGGGACAGCTTACCAACTATGGCTACACCTTC.

This clone occurred a few times. The chain combines TRBV7-9 with TRBJ2-1; 12 positions agree with TRBD2. With 4 bases clipped from V and 4 bases from J, the junction kept 5 bases outside the gene matches. Germline lookup yields CDR1 SEHNR and CDR2 FQNEAQ (reference sequence). The CDR3 runs 16 residues. The chain's CDR3 is CASSSRTSGAYNEQFF. The DNA for the CDR3 is TGTGCCAGCAGCTCACGGACTAGCGGGGCTTACAATGAGCAGTTCTTC. Based on the CDR3 plus reference TRBV7-9 and TRBJ2-1, the full variable domain is DTGVSQNPRHKITKRGQNVTFRCDPISEHNRLYWYRQTLGQGPEFLTYFQNEAQLEKSRLLSDRFSAERPKGSFSTLEIQRTEQGDSAMYLCASSSRTSGAYNEQFFGPGTRLTVL.

The chain combines TRBV9 with TRBJ2-3; D possibly corresponds to TRBD2 (6 bases). The CDR3 is 15 residues long. Trimming took off 0 bases at V and 6 bases at J, with 14 bases between the two ends. Germline-derived CDR1 and CDR2 are SGDLS and YYNGEE. The CDR3 region is CASSVAGVPQDTQYF. The CDR3 DNA sequence: TGTGCCAGCAGCGTAGCGGGGGTACCTCAGGATACGCAGTATTTT.

This clone was counted a few times. CDR3: CASSLDRQTGLAGIYEQYF. Here the CDR3 DNA reads TGTGCCAGCAGCTTGGACCGGCAGACGGGACTAGCGGGGATCTACGAGCAGTACTTC. The J gene is TRBJ2-7, the V gene TRBV5-6; 13 positions agree with TRBD2. Unmatched junction bases numbered 12, after V lost 0 bases and J lost 3 bases. Germline CDR1 is SGHDT and CDR2 is YYEEEE. The CDR3 is 19 residues long.

The genes are TRBV20-1 and TRBJ2-3, with D unresolved. Germline V gene lookup returns CDR1 DFQATT and CDR2 SNEGSKA (reference sequence). The CDR3 is made up of 11 amino acids. V lost 7 bases, J lost 9 bases, and 14 bases lay in between. The CDR3 loop is CSVSDGSTQYF. DNA of the CDR3: TGCAGTGTTTCGGACGGCTCAACGCAGTATTTT.

The V and J genes are TRBV6-5 and TRBJ1-4; 7 bases agree with TRBD1. CDR3 length: 15 residues. Germline CDR1 MNHEY, CDR2 SVGAGI. V was pared by 0 bases and J by 8 bases, with 6 bases of the junction left unmatched. DNA for the CDR3: TGTGCCAGCAGTTACTCGGGACAGTCTGGAGAAAAACTGTTTTTT. This encodes CASSYSGQSGEKLFF.

This clone was found once. The J gene is TRBJ2-1, the V gene TRBV6-1; TRBD1 is a possible D gene (5 bases). Trimming took 7 bases from V and 9 from J, leaving 22 bases between them. The CDR3 runs to 15 residues. Germline loops: CDR1 MNHNS, CDR2 SASEGT. CDR3 sequence: CASNKLQGTSAEQFF. In DNA, the CDR3 is TGTGCCAGCAATAAACTCCAGGGTACGTCCGCTGAGCAGTTCTTC.

This chain joins TRBV7-6 and TRBJ1-1, with D perhaps matching TRBD1 (6 bases). CDR1 and CDR2 (germline): SGHVS, FNYEAQ. Trimming stripped 1 base from V and 4 bases from J, with 13 bases between. CDR3 length: 15 amino acids. Here the CDR3 reads CASSLVGGAGTEAFF. The CDR3 DNA is TGTGCCAGCAGCTTAGTGGGGGGGGCTGGCACTGAAGCTTTCTTT.

This clone was seen only once. The chain is built from TRBV19 and TRBJ2-1; TRBD1 matches 9 bases. The CDR3 sequence is 14 residues long. CDR1 and CDR2 from the germline V gene are LNHDA and SQIVND (reference sequence). V was clipped by 5 bases and J by 7 bases; unmatched bases: 6. The CDR3 DNA follows: TGTGCCAGTAGTGCGGGACAGGGAGGGAATGAGCAGTTCTTC. Its translation is CASSAGQGGNEQFF.

The V gene is TRBV18, the J gene TRBJ2-7; D is possibly TRBD1 (5 bases). Between the trimmed V and J ends, which lost 2 bases and 2 bases, there was a span of 10 bases. The CDR3 contains 14 residues. Germline CDR1 KGHSH, CDR2 LQKENI. The CDR3 bases are TGTGCCAGCTCACCAGGGGCGCCCGCCTACGAGCAGTACTTC. Translating it yields CASSPGAPAYEQYF.

In its sample, this clone was seen a few times. The chain has TRBV14 and TRBJ2-7; TRBD2 might be the D (5 bases). The CDR3 totals 15 residues. Trimming cost V 3 bases and J 3 bases, with 15 bases left between them. CDR1 SGHDN and CDR2 FVKESK come from the germline V gene. In DNA, the CDR3 is TGTGCCAGCAGCCAGAGGCCCGGAGGAGACTACGAGCAGTACTTC. Its protein product is CASSQRPGGDYEQYF.

This sequence joins TRBV10-3 and TRBJ2-5; D not resolved. Trimming left V 2 bases short and J 5 bases short, with 12 bases between. The CDR3 runs to 14 residues. Germline V CDR1 and CDR2: ENHRY, SYGVKD. The CDR3 DNA reads TGTGCCATCAGTGAGGATCGGGCCCGGGAGACCCAGTACTTC. This translates into CAISEDRARETQYF.

V usage is TRBV7-2 and J usage is TRBJ2-7; TRBD2 agrees at 7 bases. In germline, CDR1 is SGHTA, CDR2 FQGNSA. After removal of 4 bases from V and 0 bases from J, the junction contained 6 bases not matched to a gene. The CDR3 spans 15 residues. The CDR3 is CASSWPPGGSYEQYF. The CDR3 DNA follows: TGTGCCAGCAGCTGGCCACCGGGGGGCTCCTACGAGCAGTACTTC.

The rearrangement joins TRBV6-5 to TRBJ1-1, with D possibly TRBD1 on 5 matching bases. Trimming pared 5 bases from V and 8 bases from J, leaving 9 bases between. This CDR3 contains 11 residues. Germline assignment: CDR1 MNHEY and CDR2 SVGAGI. The CDR3 region has the DNA TGTGCCAGCAGTGACTACAGGGAAGCTTTCTTT. It codes for CASSDYREAFF.